Listed below are T cell receptor beta chains from one sample, sequenced in a study of T cell repertoires in cytomegalovirus infection. MiXCR was run by TCRdb on the reads, yielding one entry per CDR3 protein. The top ten hold about 14% of the sample, which has approximately 1,000,000 distinct CDR3 sequences, around 31% seen once. Their antigen targets remain unknown. The sequencing used cultured CD8+ T cells from PBMCs, collected from culture after CMV antigen stimulation. These receptors were taken from a human donor in good health (CMV status not recorded). Some clones in this sample may be carry-over from other donors' samples. CDR3s include the opening cysteine and the closing phenylalanine or tryptophan. Fields, in order: D gene, V gene, J gene, CDR3 protein. A D gene is named only where the DNA matches it firmly.

>TRBD1|TRBV27|TRBJ1-1
CASRSIYRGLSLNTEAFF
>-|TRBV3-1|TRBJ2-1
CASSQESGTPDFNEQFF
>TRBD1|TRBV12-3/TRBV12-4|TRBJ2-1
CASSPLDRGKNEQFF
>-|TRBV6-1|TRBJ1-1
CASSHREISTEAFF
>TRBD1|TRBV10-3|TRBJ1-1
CAISGNRGTEAFF
>-|TRBV7-6|TRBJ2-7
CASSPIEVRDWSSYEQYF
>TRBD2|TRBV12-3/TRBV12-4|TRBJ2-1
CASIVGSGAYNEQFF
>-|TRBV5-4|TRBJ2-5
CASSLEGPQETQYF
>-|TRBV4-1|TRBJ2-1
CASSQWDPGREQFF
>TRBD2|TRBV12-3/TRBV12-4|TRBJ2-3
CASSHRLAGDTQYF
>-|TRBV7-9|TRBJ1-1
CASSLVGIDTEAFF
>TRBD2|TRBV7-8|TRBJ2-3
CASSVAGGPLDTQYF
>-|TRBV6-5|TRBJ1-1
CASSYVVDTEAFF
>-|TRBV6-5|TRBJ1-1
CASSREGTEAFF
>-|TRBV7-4|TRBJ2-7
CASSLAGTRRFYEQYF
>-|TRBV24-1|TRBJ2-1
CATSDYDRPEQFF
>-|TRBV12-3/TRBV12-4|TRBJ1-4
CASTSGVTNEKLFF
>-|TRBV5-6|TRBJ1-1
CASSLGEPDTEAFF
>-|TRBV9|TRBJ1-5
CASSVGLGQPQHF
>TRBD2|TRBV11-1|TRBJ2-1
CASSLSGGERSEQFF
>-|TRBV10-3|TRBJ1-1
CAIGGVNTEAFF
>TRBD1|TRBV5-6|TRBJ1-2
CASSFRTGGIYGYTF
>-|TRBV5-4|TRBJ1-1
CASSLPPNTEAFF
>-|TRBV20-1|TRBJ2-2
CSATTRRQPQNTGELFF
>-|TRBV6-2/TRBV6-3|TRBJ1-2
CASSYFVDRTYGYTF
>-|TRBV7-8|TRBJ1-2
CASSLARGSYGYTF